Given below is one T cell receptor (beta chain) in context. Its target is unknown. This sample is drawn from a study of shared clonotypes between healthy human individuals. About the research overall: CD4 naive and memory got three plates each, CD8 naive two, CD8 memory one. Study-wide results and caveats: Owing to a small donor count, the genetic and exposure-history diversity represented was limited. In general, naive subsets displayed greater estimated richness than memory subsets did.

Original methodology: Filtering differed, since immunoSEQ gave only junction sequences and no quality scores. The table came from immunoSEQ multiplex PCR; TCRdb's copy has only in-frame clones and leaves some out. V and J calls plus clone size are reproduced from that table; the DNA served to infer D and trimming. Among more than 2 million clones listed, approximately 94% were seen once. CDR3 size: 16 residues. Trimming removed 0 bases from V and 0 bases from J, with 14 bases in between. From germline, CDR1 is GTSNPN and CDR2 SVGIG (reference sequence). The chain couples TRBV30 to TRBJ1-1; D is unresolved. This TCR came from a man aged 18 to 29 in good health. The sequenced sample was naive CD4+ T cells sorted from blood. Subset denoted: CD45RA+ positively selected. In DNA, the CDR3 is TGTGCCTGGAGTGTAGGCCCTATCCCCTTGAACACTGAAGCTTTCTTT. Its translation is CAWSVGPIPLNTEAFF.